This T cell receptor beta chain stems from a study of cytomegalovirus exposure and HLA in healthy donors. Study observations and caveats: Investigators reported around 150 TCR beta chains as tied to cytomegalovirus. Cytomegalovirus status was reportedly diagnosed by the classifier with high specificity and sensitivity. Segments of the TCR beta V type were, in most cases, productive about 87% or about 30% of the time in an earlier analysis.

Primers for the PCR totalled 60 Vbeta and 13 Jbeta. As processed by the authors: An analysis performed later counted about 80 million unique TCR beta chains (approximately 10 million of them shared). The assay was immunoSEQ multiplex PCR, and TCRdb's table has in-frame clones only and misses some. V, J and clone size derive from that table, while D and trimming were established from the DNA sequence. The table records 150,000 to 200,000 clones, roughly 84% of them present only once. The length of the CDR3 is 16 residues. Germline V gene data show CDR1 as SGHRS and CDR2 as YFSETQ. The ends lost 4 bases at V and 2 bases at J; junction bases unmatched: 6. As for this clone: Its antigen is still unknown.

The V gene is TRBV5-1, the J gene TRBJ2-1, with 10 bases lining up with TRBD2. The clonotype was recovered from a man aged 50 to 59 in good health and CMV-seropositive. Sequences were obtained from PBMCs. As DNA, the CDR3 is TGCGCCAGCAGCAGAGCTAGCGGGAGTGCCTACAATGAGCAGTTCTTC. As protein: CASSRASGSAYNEQFF.